This TCR beta chain came from a study of blood T cells in healthy people across ages. Study findings and constraints: Since the PBMCs were unsorted, naive and antigen-experienced cells could not be conclusively compared. Higher diversity, along with more naive CD4+ cells, distinguished long-lived donors from aged donors.

Donor samples were obtained from healthy Caucasian individuals from Russia, aged about 6 to 95. With each sample, at least 5.5 micrograms of total RNA were extracted. Germline CDR1 is MNHEY and CDR2 is SMNVEV (reference sequence). With 8 bases clipped from V and 5 bases from J, the junction kept 12 bases outside the gene matches. This CDR3 has 16 amino acids. This clonotype was recorded a few times. What it recognizes is unknown. PCR was performed a second time for about 6 to 12 cycles using a sample-barcoded 5' primer and a J-beta primer mix. A single record per CDR3 protein comes from TCRdb applying MiXCR to the 5' RACE reads. The data show about 1.4 million distinct CDR3 sequences, 59% seen once.

Sequencing was carried out using blood. This sequence joins TRBV27 and TRBJ1-3; 10 nucleotides line up with TRBD1. The receptor was isolated from a man between 18 and 35 years old in good health. The CDR3 spells CASSETGTGARNTIYF. The CDR3 DNA reads as TGTGCCAGCTCCGAAACTGGGACAGGGGCCCGAAACACCATATATTTT.